The sequence of this T cell receptor (beta chain) was determined in a study of blood T cell repertoires in COVID-19. The data were produced by immunoSEQ multiplex PCR, yet TCRdb's version contains in-frame clones alone and is incomplete. The sample gives around 140,000 clones, roughly 85% of which show up once; over 2.5% is in the top ten. Germline lookup yields CDR1 LGHDT and CDR2 YNNKEL (reference sequence). The CDR3 runs 15 residues. V lost 0 bases and J lost 5, with 14 bases in between. The receptor was isolated from a woman aged 50 to 65 who had recovered from COVID-19. This sequence joins TRBV3-1 (or the pseudogene TRBV3-2) and TRBJ2-7; D is perhaps TRBD1 (6 bases). The material sequenced was PBMCs or T cells enriched from blood (not recorded which). CDR3 in DNA: TGTGCCAGCAGCCAAGATCAAGGGACATACCACGAGCAGTACTTC. This gives the protein CASSQDQGTYHEQYF.